The rows below give T cell receptor beta chains drawn from one sample of a study of blood T cells in healthy people across ages. Via MiXCR, TCRdb re-called the 5' RACE reads, giving one row per CDR3 protein. Of 800,000 or so distinct CDR3 sequences in the sample, roughly 25% are singletons; the top ten hold approximately 4%. The data also belong to a second study, concerning T cells of mothers and their children.

The sequencing input was blood. Receptors were obtained from a boy aged 5 to 17 in good health. Both conserved end residues are part of each CDR3. The order of the fields is V gene, D gene, clone size, J gene, CDR3 protein, CDR3 DNA. A D gene is named only where the DNA matches it firmly. Clone size is stated in some rows and not others, as once, few, many or a class when expanded.

v_call: TRBV20-1
d_call: -
clone_size: -
j_call: TRBJ2-5
cdr3_aa: CSARPPGETQYF
cdr3_nt: TGCAGTGCTAGACCCCCTGGGGAGACCCAGTACTTC

v_call: TRBV24-1
d_call: TRBD1
clone_size: few
j_call: TRBJ1-5
cdr3_aa: CATSDSGTGRQPQHF
cdr3_nt: TGTGCCACCAGTGACTCCGGGACAGGGCGCCAGCCCCAGCATTTT

v_call: TRBV10-3
d_call: TRBD1
clone_size: -
j_call: TRBJ2-7
cdr3_aa: CAIGTGLSEQYF
cdr3_nt: TGTGCCATAGGGACAGGCCTGTCCGAGCAGTACTTC

v_call: TRBV5-1
d_call: -
clone_size: -
j_call: TRBJ1-1
cdr3_aa: CASSFEGAVNTEAFF
cdr3_nt: TGCGCCAGCAGTTTCGAAGGCGCCGTGAACACTGAAGCTTTCTTT

v_call: TRBV30
d_call: -
clone_size: -
j_call: TRBJ2-7
cdr3_aa: CAWTSGAYEQYF
cdr3_nt: TGTGCCTGGACCAGCGGAGCCTACGAGCAGTACTTC

v_call: TRBV11-1
d_call: TRBD2
clone_size: -
j_call: TRBJ2-1
cdr3_aa: CASSSGTSDWNEQFF
cdr3_nt: TGTGCCAGCAGCTCCGGGACTAGCGACTGGAATGAGCAGTTCTTC

v_call: TRBV6-5
d_call: -
clone_size: once
j_call: TRBJ2-7
cdr3_aa: CASSYSAGVEQYF
cdr3_nt: TGTGCCAGCAGTTACTCAGCAGGGGTCGAGCAGTACTTC

v_call: TRBV5-5
d_call: -
clone_size: -
j_call: TRBJ1-1
cdr3_aa: CASSLEHNTEAFF
cdr3_nt: TGTGCCAGCAGCTTGGAGCACAACACTGAAGCTTTCTTT

v_call: TRBV12-3/TRBV12-4
d_call: -
clone_size: -
j_call: TRBJ1-1
cdr3_aa: CASTPQETGKNTEAFF
cdr3_nt: TGTGCCAGCACACCTCAGGAGACGGGAAAGAACACTGAAGCTTTCTTT

v_call: TRBV25-1
d_call: -
clone_size: few
j_call: TRBJ2-6
cdr3_aa: CASSETEVLTF
cdr3_nt: TGTGCCAGCAGTGAGACTGAAGTCCTGACTTTC

v_call: TRBV14
d_call: -
clone_size: -
j_call: TRBJ2-1
cdr3_aa: CASSQRQGGAGEQFF
cdr3_nt: TGTGCCAGCAGCCAGCGGCAGGGAGGTGCGGGTGAGCAGTTCTTC

v_call: TRBV5-1
d_call: TRBD1
clone_size: -
j_call: TRBJ2-4
cdr3_aa: CASSLRGQGQGADIQYF
cdr3_nt: TGCGCCAGCAGCTTGCGTGGACAGGGCCAAGGGGCAGACATTCAGTACTTC

v_call: TRBV4-1
d_call: TRBD1
clone_size: few
j_call: TRBJ1-4
cdr3_aa: CASSLRQTGGGNEKLFF
cdr3_nt: TGCGCCAGCAGCCTACGACAAACAGGGGGCGGGAATGAAAAACTGTTTTTT

v_call: TRBV19
d_call: -
clone_size: -
j_call: TRBJ2-7
cdr3_aa: CASSMRRYYEQYF
cdr3_nt: TGTGCCAGTAGTATGAGGAGGTACTACGAGCAGTACTTC

v_call: TRBV28
d_call: -
clone_size: many
j_call: TRBJ2-5
cdr3_aa: CASSFLAFQETQYF
cdr3_nt: TGTGCCAGCAGTTTTCTAGCGTTCCAAGAGACCCAGTACTTC

v_call: TRBV29-1
d_call: -
clone_size: few
j_call: TRBJ2-1
cdr3_aa: CSVSKPAANYNEQFF
cdr3_nt: TGCAGCGTCTCAAAACCAGCGGCCAACTACAATGAGCAGTTCTTC

v_call: TRBV2
d_call: -
clone_size: -
j_call: TRBJ1-1
cdr3_aa: CASSSWAANTEAFF
cdr3_nt: TGTGCCAGCAGTAGCTGGGCAGCTAACACTGAAGCTTTCTTT

v_call: TRBV6-5
d_call: -
clone_size: -
j_call: TRBJ1-1
cdr3_aa: CASSYSAKNTEAFF
cdr3_nt: TGTGCCAGCAGTTACTCGGCAAAGAACACTGAAGCTTTCTTT

v_call: TRBV4-3
d_call: TRBD2
clone_size: few
j_call: TRBJ2-1
cdr3_aa: CASSQEGSGGAFSYNEQFF
cdr3_nt: TGCGCCAGCAGCCAAGAGGGTAGCGGGGGGGCTTTTTCCTACAATGAGCAGTTCTTC

v_call: TRBV28
d_call: TRBD2
clone_size: few
j_call: TRBJ2-5
cdr3_aa: CASSTGLAGGQETQYF
cdr3_nt: TGTGCCAGCAGTACCGGACTAGCGGGAGGGCAAGAGACCCAGTACTTC

v_call: TRBV5-1
d_call: -
clone_size: -
j_call: TRBJ1-2
cdr3_aa: CASSLGGERGNYGYTF
cdr3_nt: TGCGCCAGCAGCCTTGGTGGCGAGAGAGGCAACTACGGCTACACCTTC

v_call: TRBV7-3
d_call: TRBD2
clone_size: few
j_call: TRBJ2-7
cdr3_aa: CASSSTSGRGEQYF
cdr3_nt: TGTGCCAGCAGCTCGACTAGCGGGAGGGGCGAGCAGTACTTC

v_call: TRBV4-1
d_call: -
clone_size: few
j_call: TRBJ2-7
cdr3_aa: CASSQESGAGYEQYF
cdr3_nt: TGCGCCAGCAGCCAAGAGTCCGGGGCTGGCTACGAGCAGTACTTC

v_call: TRBV6-6
d_call: -
clone_size: -
j_call: TRBJ2-2
cdr3_aa: CASSYPNAGELFF
cdr3_nt: TGTGCCAGCAGTTACCCAAACGCCGGGGAGCTGTTTTTT

v_call: TRBV6-6
d_call: -
clone_size: many
j_call: TRBJ2-6
cdr3_aa: CASTIWPITGVGANVLTF
cdr3_nt: TGTGCCAGCACCATTTGGCCCATAACTGGGGTCGGGGCCAACGTCCTGACTTTC

v_call: TRBV27
d_call: -
clone_size: few
j_call: TRBJ1-5
cdr3_aa: CASSLSWRQPQHF
cdr3_nt: TGTGCCAGCAGTTTATCCTGGCGTCAGCCCCAGCATTTT

v_call: TRBV20-1
d_call: -
clone_size: -
j_call: TRBJ2-4
cdr3_aa: CSASDSVWGNIQYF
cdr3_nt: TGCAGTGCTAGTGATTCAGTTTGGGGAAACATTCAGTACTTC

v_call: TRBV11-2
d_call: TRBD1
clone_size: many
j_call: TRBJ2-7
cdr3_aa: CASSFLQGDVGEQYF
cdr3_nt: TGTGCCAGCAGCTTCCTGCAGGGGGATGTAGGCGAGCAGTACTTC

v_call: TRBV29-1
d_call: -
clone_size: -
j_call: TRBJ2-7
cdr3_aa: CSGMEGNEQYF
cdr3_nt: TGCAGCGGAATGGAGGGGAACGAGCAGTACTTC

v_call: TRBV10-2
d_call: -
clone_size: -
j_call: TRBJ1-2
cdr3_aa: CASATAGLVYGYTF
cdr3_nt: TGCGCCAGCGCCACGGCGGGACTCGTGTATGGCTACACCTTC

v_call: TRBV5-5
d_call: -
clone_size: few
j_call: TRBJ2-5
cdr3_aa: CASSFPGRAPQETQYF
cdr3_nt: TGTGCCAGCAGCTTTCCGGGACGGGCCCCTCAAGAGACCCAGTACTTC

v_call: TRBV5-6
d_call: -
clone_size: -
j_call: TRBJ2-7
cdr3_aa: CASSLDDGSYEQYF
cdr3_nt: TGTGCCAGCAGCTTGGACGACGGATCCTACGAGCAGTACTTC

v_call: TRBV7-6
d_call: -
clone_size: -
j_call: TRBJ2-1
cdr3_aa: CASSLAPWLAGDSEDNEQFF
cdr3_nt: TGTGCCAGCAGCTTAGCGCCATGGCTAGCCGGAGATTCGGAGGACAATGAGCAGTTCTTC

v_call: TRBV29-1
d_call: -
clone_size: few
j_call: TRBJ1-4
cdr3_aa: CSVEIGSDEKLLF
cdr3_nt: TGCAGCGTTGAAATCGGGTCAGACGAAAAACTGCTTTTT

v_call: TRBV3-1
d_call: -
clone_size: many
j_call: TRBJ2-3
cdr3_aa: CASSQATDHYIISDTQYF
cdr3_nt: TGTGCCAGCAGCCAAGCAACGGACCACTATATTATTTCAGATACGCAGTATTTT

v_call: TRBV28
d_call: -
clone_size: -
j_call: TRBJ2-5
cdr3_aa: CASRHYKQGSQETQYF
cdr3_nt: TGTGCCAGCAGACATTACAAACAGGGATCCCAAGAGACCCAGTACTTC

v_call: TRBV20-1
d_call: -
clone_size: few
j_call: TRBJ1-4
cdr3_aa: CSALDGATNEKLFF
cdr3_nt: TGCAGTGCTCTCGACGGTGCAACTAATGAAAAACTGTTTTTT

v_call: TRBV10-3
d_call: -
clone_size: few
j_call: TRBJ2-3
cdr3_aa: CAISEVGGDTDTQYF
cdr3_nt: TGTGCCATCAGTGAGGTCGGCGGAGACACAGATACGCAGTATTTT

v_call: TRBV11-2
d_call: -
clone_size: -
j_call: TRBJ1-2
cdr3_aa: CASSLEMTRAKGYTF
cdr3_nt: TGTGCCAGCAGCTTAGAGATGACACGGGCCAAAGGATACACCTTC

v_call: TRBV4-1
d_call: -
clone_size: few
j_call: TRBJ1-2
cdr3_aa: CASSQDVQEGSYGYTF
cdr3_nt: TGCGCCAGCAGCCAAGATGTCCAGGAGGGCAGCTATGGCTACACCTTC

v_call: TRBV20-1
d_call: TRBD1
clone_size: -
j_call: TRBJ1-5
cdr3_aa: CSAGQGGISNQPQHF
cdr3_nt: TGCAGTGCGGGACAGGGGGGAATTAGCAATCAGCCCCAGCATTTT

v_call: TRBV10-3
d_call: -
clone_size: -
j_call: TRBJ2-7
cdr3_aa: CAISDLDEQYF
cdr3_nt: TGTGCCATCAGTGATTTGGACGAGCAGTACTTC

v_call: TRBV29-1
d_call: -
clone_size: -
j_call: TRBJ1-2
cdr3_aa: CSVEAHYGYTF
cdr3_nt: TGCAGCGTTGAGGCACACTATGGCTACACCTTC

v_call: TRBV6-2/TRBV6-3
d_call: TRBD2
clone_size: -
j_call: TRBJ2-1
cdr3_aa: CASRKDGGETNEQFF
cdr3_nt: TGTGCCAGCAGGAAGGACGGGGGGGAAACCAATGAGCAGTTCTTC

v_call: TRBV29-1
d_call: -
clone_size: -
j_call: TRBJ2-2
cdr3_aa: CSVLYPDTGELFF
cdr3_nt: TGCAGCGTACTGTACCCCGACACCGGGGAGCTGTTTTTT

v_call: TRBV20-1
d_call: -
clone_size: -
j_call: TRBJ1-1
cdr3_aa: CSARMGGTFF
cdr3_nt: TGCAGTGCTCGAATGGGGGGAACTTTCTTT

v_call: TRBV12-3/TRBV12-4
d_call: -
clone_size: -
j_call: TRBJ1-2
cdr3_aa: CASNLAGYGYTF
cdr3_nt: TGTGCCAGCAATCTTGCGGGGTATGGCTACACCTTC

v_call: TRBV6-5
d_call: TRBD2
clone_size: -
j_call: TRBJ2-7
cdr3_aa: CASRADTSGLPYEQYF
cdr3_nt: TGTGCCAGCAGAGCCGACACTAGCGGCCTGCCCTACGAGCAGTACTTC

v_call: TRBV5-1
d_call: -
clone_size: -
j_call: TRBJ2-1
cdr3_aa: CASSGELEGYNEQFF
cdr3_nt: TGCGCCAGCAGCGGGGAACTAGAGGGGTACAATGAGCAGTTCTTC

v_call: TRBV7-9
d_call: TRBD1
clone_size: -
j_call: TRBJ1-1
cdr3_aa: CASSLGFGQGTEAFF
cdr3_nt: TGTGCCAGCAGCTTAGGTTTTGGACAGGGGACCGAAGCTTTCTTT

v_call: TRBV20-1
d_call: TRBD1
clone_size: -
j_call: TRBJ1-2
cdr3_aa: CSAAGQGSANYGYTF
cdr3_nt: TGCAGTGCTGCCGGACAGGGTTCAGCTAACTATGGCTACACCTTC

v_call: TRBV7-9
d_call: -
clone_size: few
j_call: TRBJ2-7
cdr3_aa: CASSLGTGHGEQYF
cdr3_nt: TGTGCCAGCAGCTTAGGAACGGGACACGGCGAGCAGTACTTC